Included here is one T cell receptor beta chain sequence, with context. The antigen is not known. The CDR3 totals 14 residues. CDR1 and CDR2 (germline): SGHVS, FQNEAQ. PCR was performed using 60 Vbeta and 13 Jbeta primers. Sequenced by immunoSEQ multiplex PCR; TCRdb stores in-frame clones only, minus some. The sample includes about 93,000 clones, approximately 64% of them seen just once. These data belong to a study of cytomegalovirus exposure and HLA in healthy donors. Findings and limits, study-wide: Compared with the approximately 680-donor mean, an Asian-associated ancestry cluster reportedly had fewer N-insertions, according to a later analysis. Most likely, a cluster of highly shared sequence variants arose as a sequencing artifact.

The sample taken for sequencing was PBMCs. This TCR derives from a boy aged 5-17 years in good health and CMV-seropositive. This chain connects TRBV7-8 to TRBJ2-5; TRBD1 aligns across 8 bases. Near its end, the DNA agrees better with TRBJ2-7, so the J call may be wrong. The CDR3 coding sequence is TGTGCCAGCAGCTCTCGGACAGGGTCCTACGAGCAGTACTTC. Translated, it gives CASSSRTGSYEQYF.